These T cell receptor beta chains were read from a single sample in a study of technical replicates of blood from several donors. Libraries were prepared by immunoSEQ multiplex PCR; TCRdb keeps only in-frame clonotypes and omits some of them. The repertoire holds roughly 60,000 clones, 75% to 90% seen once, with about 5.4% in the top ten. The sample taken for sequencing was PBMCs. Receptor source: a human donor in good health. Some clones in this sample may be carry-over from other donors' samples. CDR3s include the opening cysteine and the closing phenylalanine or tryptophan. The D gene is left open where the match is weak. Where a row states a size, it is once, few, many or the class of an expanded clone; other rows omit it.

V gene,clone size,J gene,D gene,CDR3 length,CDR3 DNA,CDR3 protein
TRBV7-2,NA,TRBJ2-1,NA,12,TGTGCCAGCAGCTCGCCCGGCAATGAGCAGTTCTTC,CASSSPGNEQFF
TRBV5-6,NA,TRBJ1-2,NA,15,TGTGCCAGCAGCCTACCTAGACAGGCCGAATATGGCTACACCTTC,CASSLPRQAEYGYTF
TRBV19,NA,TRBJ1-1,NA,14,TGTGCCAGTAGTTTGAGGAGAATGAACACTGAAGCTTTCTTT,CASSLRRMNTEAFF
TRBV2,NA,TRBJ1-5,NA,13,TGTGCCAGCACCAATCCGGTCTCGGAGCCCCAGCATTTT,CASTNPVSEPQHF
TRBV19,NA,TRBJ1-1,NA,13,TGTGCCAGTAGTATCCAAATGAACACTGAAGCTTTCTTT,CASSIQMNTEAFF
TRBV10-2,few,TRBJ1-1,NA,12,TGCGCCAGCAGTCCCGGGGTGACTGAAGCTTTCTTT,CASSPGVTEAFF
TRBV30,NA,TRBJ2-7,TRBD2,15,TGTGCCTGGAGCCCTCTAGCGGGAGTCTCCTACGAGCAGTACTTC,CAWSPLAGVSYEQYF
TRBV10-3,NA,TRBJ1-5,NA,15,TGTGCCATCAGTGAGTGGGCGGGGGGCGGCCAGCCCCAGCATTTT,CAISEWAGGGQPQHF
TRBV30,few,TRBJ2-5,NA,13,TGTGCCTGGAGTCCAGCTAGCCAAGAGACCCAGTACTTC,CAWSPASQETQYF
TRBV7-2,NA,TRBJ2-3,NA,16,TGTGCCAGCAGCCGGGGGGACAGGCGGAGCACAGATACGCAGTATTTT,CASSRGDRRSTDTQYF
TRBV19,NA,TRBJ2-1,NA,14,TGTGCCAGTAGTGCCGCGGCGGAGAACAATGAGCAGTTCTTC,CASSAAAENNEQFF
TRBV7-9,NA,TRBJ2-7,TRBD2,13,TGTGCCAGCCGGCCGGGGGGTCCCTACGAGCAGTACTTC,CASRPGGPYEQYF
TRBV18,NA,TRBJ2-5,NA,12,TGTGCCAGCTCATTTGTCGGTGAGACCCAGTACTTC,CASSFVGETQYF
TRBV7-6,NA,TRBJ2-7,NA,15,TGTGCCAGCAGCCTGGGGGCGCTCCAGAACTACGAGCAGTACTTC,CASSLGALQNYEQYF
TRBV4-1,NA,TRBJ1-1,NA,15,TGCGCCAGCAGCCAAGAGCCGGGGACTCACACTGAAGCTTTCTTT,CASSQEPGTHTEAFF
TRBV11-2,NA,TRBJ2-1,TRBD2,16,TGTGCCAGCAGCTTAGAGGGGACTAGCGGGAGGCCGAAGCAGTTCTTC,CASSLEGTSGRPKQFF
TRBV11-1,NA,TRBJ2-1,TRBD2,15,TGTGCCAGCAGCTCCGGACTAGCGGGGGGTCTCGGGCAGTTCTTC,CASSSGLAGGLGQFF
TRBV5-1,NA,TRBJ1-4,NA,15,TGCGCCAGCAGCTTGGATTCAGGGGTTAATGAAAAACTGTTTTTT,CASSLDSGVNEKLFF
TRBV10-3,NA,TRBJ2-2,TRBD2,16,TGTGCCATCAGGGGGACTAGCGGGCTCAACACCGGGGAGCTGTTTTTT,CAIRGTSGLNTGELFF
TRBV5-5,once,TRBJ2-6,NA,15,TGTGCCAGCAGCTTGGCGGGAGCCGGGGCCAACGTCCTGACTTTC,CASSLAGAGANVLTF
TRBV7-2,NA,TRBJ2-5,TRBD2,14,TGTGCCAGCAGCCCTGGGCGGGAGGGAGAGACCCAGTACTTC,CASSPGREGETQYF
TRBV2,once,TRBJ1-1,NA,14,TGTGCCAGCAGTGTACAGGGAGGGGACACTGAAGCTTTCTTT,CASSVQGGDTEAFF
TRBV6-6,NA,TRBJ1-2,NA,12,TGTGCCAGCAGGATAGACAGCTATGGCTACACCTTC,CASRIDSYGYTF
TRBV7-2,NA,TRBJ1-3,TRBD1,16,TGTGCCAGCAGCTTCAGACAGGGGCCCTCTGGAAACACCATATATTTT,CASSFRQGPSGNTIYF
TRBV4-1,NA,TRBJ1-4,TRBD1,14,TGCGCCAGCAGCCGGGGACAGGGGAGGGAAAAACTGTTTTTT,CASSRGQGREKLFF
TRBV5-6,NA,TRBJ1-5,TRBD1,14,TGTGCCAGCAGCTTGGGACAGGGGGATCAGCCCCAGCATTTT,CASSLGQGDQPQHF
TRBV25-1,few,TRBJ1-6,TRBD1,13,TGTGCCAGCAGGGACAGGGGCGGGTCACCCCTCCACTTT,CASRDRGGSPLHF
TRBV7-8,NA,TRBJ2-3,TRBD2,18,TGTGCCAGCAGCCCGACTAGCGGGAGGAGTCGTGGAACAGATACGCAGTATTTT,CASSPTSGRSRGTDTQYF
TRBV7-9,few,TRBJ2-7,TRBD2,15,TGTGCCAGCAGCATGGCTAGCGGAGCGACCTACGAGCAGTACTTC,CASSMASGATYEQYF
TRBV5-4,once,TRBJ2-5,TRBD2,16,TGTGCCAGCAGCGGACCCGGGACTAGCGGGAAAGAGACCCAGTACTTC,CASSGPGTSGKETQYF
TRBV15,NA,TRBJ2-7,TRBD1,17,TGTGCCACCAGCAGAGAAACAGGGGGTATAGTTTCCTACGAGCAGTACTTC,CATSRETGGIVSYEQYF
TRBV6-1,NA,TRBJ2-1,TRBD2,18,TGTGCCAGCAGTGTAGTATTGGGAGGGCCGTTTCCCTACAATGAGCAGTTCTTC,CASSVVLGGPFPYNEQFF
TRBV10-1,NA,TRBJ2-1,NA,13,TGCGCCAGCAGTGAACCACGGGACAATGAGCAGTTCTTC,CASSEPRDNEQFF
TRBV5-1,NA,TRBJ2-7,NA,15,TGCGCCAGCAGCGTAAGCGCGGGCCAATCCTACGAGCAGTACTTC,CASSVSAGQSYEQYF
TRBV4-1,NA,TRBJ2-5,NA,15,TGCGCCAGCAGCCACATCCCAGGGACTGGCGAGACCCAGTACTTC,CASSHIPGTGETQYF
TRBV12-5,NA,TRBJ2-7,TRBD1,14,TGTGCTAGTGGTTTGGGGGACAGACTCTACGAGCAGTACTTC,CASGLGDRLYEQYF
TRBV7-2,NA,TRBJ2-3,TRBD2,16,TGTGCCAGCAGCTCGCTAGCGGGAGCCGTCCCAGATACGCAGTATTTT,CASSSLAGAVPDTQYF
TRBV7-2,NA,TRBJ1-1,NA,14,TGTGCCAGCAGCGCCTCGTTGAGGGACACTGAAGCTTTCTTT,CASSASLRDTEAFF
TRBV13,NA,TRBJ2-5,TRBD2,15,TGTGCCAGCAGCACACGAGCGGGGGGGCAAGAGACCCAGTACTTC,CASSTRAGGQETQYF
TRBV5-3,NA,TRBJ2-3,TRBD2,18,TGTGCCAGAAGGGGGGAGGGGAGGACTAGCGGATACACAGATACGCAGTATTTT,CARRGEGRTSGYTDTQYF
TRBV5-1,NA,TRBJ1-4,TRBD1,15,TGCGCCAGCAGCTTGATGGGACAGGGTGGGGAAAAACTGTTTTTT,CASSLMGQGGEKLFF
TRBV7-8,NA,TRBJ2-7,TRBD2,14,TGTGCCAGCAGAGCCGGGACTAGCGGTTACGAGCAGTACTTC,CASRAGTSGYEQYF
TRBV12-2,NA,TRBJ1-6,NA,15,TGTGCAAGTCGCGGACGACAGGCCTATAATTCACCCCTCCACTTT,CASRGRQAYNSPLHF
TRBV21-1,NA,TRBJ2-7,NA,13,TGTGCCAGCAGCATGGGAGGTCGCTACGAGCAGTACTTC,CASSMGGRYEQYF
TRBV5-4,NA,TRBJ2-7,TRBD2,13,TGTGCCAGCAGTCCACCCTCGGGGACTAGCAAGTACTTC,CASSPPSGTSKYF
TRBV2,NA,TRBJ1-4,TRBD1,15,TGTGCCAGCAGATTACGGACAGGGGCGCTTGAAAAACTGTTTTTT,CASRLRTGALEKLFF
TRBV4-1,NA,TRBJ1-6,NA,13,TGCGCCAGCGCTCCTACCGAGAATTCACCCCTCCACTTT,CASAPTENSPLHF
TRBV13,NA,TRBJ1-6,NA,14,TGTGCCAGCAGCCCAGGGGATTATAATTCACCCCTCCACTTT,CASSPGDYNSPLHF
TRBV7-2,NA,TRBJ2-1,TRBD2,18,TGTGCCAGCAGCTTAGATTTTTTGGCGGGAGGGAACGGGAATGAGCAGTTCTTC,CASSLDFLAGGNGNEQFF
TRBV11-2,NA,TRBJ1-5,NA,13,TGTGCCAGCAGCTCATCTGACACCCAGCCCCAGCATTTT,CASSSSDTQPQHF
TRBV5-1,NA,TRBJ2-5,NA,14,TGCGCCAGCAGCTTGGGTGGGGACTCGGAGACCCAGTACTTC,CASSLGGDSETQYF